This TCR beta chain was found in a study of shared T cell receptors in the human thymus. Trimming cost V 1 base and J 4 bases, with 19 bases left between them. The CDR3 sequence is 17 residues long. Germline V lookup: CDR1 SGHVS, CDR2 FQNEAQ. Method: immunoSEQ multiplex PCR; TCRdb's copy keeps in-frame clones and lacks some. The profile covers more than 550,000 clones, with more than 75% appearing a single time and about 0.0094% taken by the ten largest. The sample was also linked to a second study, of human thymus T cells.

The TCR originated in a boy younger than two with a congenital heart defect. Sequencing was performed on thymocytes. The chain carries TRBV7-8 and TRBJ1-2; D is undetermined. CDR3 DNA: TGTGCCAGCAGCTTAGACTTGGTGGTCGCAGCGTCCTATGGCTACACCTTC. Residues: CASSLDLVVAASYGYTF.